The 18 T cell receptor beta chains below all came from one sample that was sequenced in a study of T cell clonotyping in hematopoietic cell transplantation. Stated time point: recipient sample about 28 days before transplant, after cytoreduction. Assay used: immunoSEQ multiplex PCR; TCRdb lists only in-frame clones, some missing. This table holds more than 20,000 clones, 90% found once. Sequenced here: peripheral blood mononuclear cells, sampled before stem cell transplant. These receptors all come from a man in his late teens or twenties with biphenotypic leukemia. Some clones in this sample may be carry-over from other donors' samples.

The V call is TRBV6-1, the J call TRBJ2-2; D possibly corresponds to TRBD1 (6 bases). Per germline, CDR1 MNHNS and CDR2 SASEGT. The CDR3 loop spans 14 amino acids. Trimming shortened V by 6 bases and J by 3 bases, and 11 bases separated the two germline ends. In DNA form, the CDR3 reads TGTGCCAGCAGGACGGGACACCACACCGGGGAGCTGTTTTTT. This encodes CASRTGHHTGELFF.

The chain has TRBV4-2 and TRBJ2-2; 7 bases match TRBD2. CDR1 and CDR2 (germline): LGHNA, YNFKEQ. The V segment lost 1 base and the J segment 0 bases; nucleotides outside the gene matches: 5. The CDR3 has 17 amino acids. The DNA of the CDR3 is TGTGCCAGCAGCCAAGGGGAGGGGCGGGCGAACACCGGGGAGCTGTTTTTT. This encodes CASSQGEGRANTGELFF.

This chain connects TRBV28 to TRBJ1-2, with D possibly matching TRBD1 (5 bases). The V gene's germline CDR1 is MDHEN and CDR2 SYDVKM. V lost 7 bases, J lost 0 bases, and 15 bases lay in between. The CDR3 runs 15 residues. The CDR3 region is CASKLGRRANYGYTF. CDR3 DNA sequence: TGTGCCAGCAAACTGGGGCGGAGAGCTAACTATGGCTACACCTTC.

The rearrangement joins TRBV4-3 to TRBJ2-7; a possible D gene is TRBD1 (6 bases). Germline CDR1 is LGHNA and CDR2 is YSLEER. The V end lost 0 bases, the J end lost 4 bases, and 13 bases lay between the germline ends. The CDR3 is 15 amino acids. The CDR3 sequence is CASSQEVTGIYEQYF. The CDR3 nucleotides are TGCGCCAGCAGCCAAGAAGTTACAGGGATATACGAGCAGTACTTC.

This chain uses TRBV7-8 with TRBJ1-2; a possible D gene is TRBD1 (6 bases). The germline gives CDR1 SGHVS, CDR2 FQNEAQ. The CDR3 is made up of 14 amino acids. V was cut by 1 base and J by 7 bases, with 13 bases left in between. CDR3 bases: TGTGCCAGCAGCTTAGTTGGGGGGGCTTCTGGCTACACCTTC. Translation: CASSLVGGASGYTF.

The CDR3 here is CASSSGTARDTQYF. CDR3 nucleotide sequence: TGTGCCAGCAGCTCCGGGACAGCGAGGGATACGCAGTATTTT. V gene TRBV7-3 combines with J gene TRBJ2-3, with 7 nucleotides matching TRBD1. The length of the CDR3 is 14 residues. From germline, CDR1 is SGHTA and CDR2 FQGTGA. V dropped 4 bases and J dropped 6; count of bases not matched to a gene: 7.

J is TRBJ2-7 and V is TRBV5-4; D may be TRBD2 (5 bases). With 3 bases removed from V and 2 bases from J, the gap between germline ends came to 12 bases. The CDR3 is 14 amino acids. Germline V gene sequence: CDR1 SGHNT, CDR2 YYREEE (reference sequence). CDR3 DNA sequence: TGTGCCAGCAGCTATCCGACGGGGACCTACGAGCAGTACTTC. Translated: CASSYPTGTYEQYF. The whole variable domain, filled in from reference TRBV5-4 and TRBJ2-7, reads ETGVTQSPTHLIKTRGQQVTLRCSSQSGHNTVSWYQQALGQGPQFIFQYYREEENGRGNFPPRFSGLQFPNYSSELNVNALELDDSALYLCASSYPTGTYEQYFGPGTRLTVT.

The chain employs TRBV13 and TRBJ2-7; 9 nucleotides match TRBD1. V gave up 2 bases and J gave up 4 bases; unmatched junction bases: 12. The CDR3 runs 17 residues. CDR1 PRHDT and CDR2 FYEKMQ come from the germline V gene (reference sequence). The CDR3: CASSLNHGTGSFYEQYF. The CDR3 DNA sequence: TGTGCCAGCAGCTTAAATCATGGGACAGGGAGCTTTTACGAGCAGTACTTC.

The chain uses TRBV7-3 and TRBJ1-1; D gene unclear. CDR1 is SGHTA and CDR2 is FQGTGA in the germline V gene. CDR3 size: 14 residues. Trimming stripped 5 bases from V and 6 bases from J, with 16 bases between. CDR3 amino acids: CASSPGFVRAEAFF. The CDR3 nucleotides read TGTGCCAGCAGCCCCGGTTTCGTACGGGCTGAAGCTTTCTTT.

The gene calls are TRBV29-1 and TRBJ1-1, with a possible D match to TRBD1 (6 bases). Germline lookup yields CDR1 SQVTM and CDR2 ANQGSEA. The CDR3 spans 13 residues. Trimming took off 3 bases at V and 2 bases at J, with 10 bases between the two ends. CDR3 protein: CSVDRGTNTEAFF. As DNA, the CDR3 is TGCAGCGTTGACAGGGGAACCAACACTGAAGCTTTCTTT.

The chain combines TRBV7-8 with TRBJ2-3; D remains ambiguous. CDR1 is SGHVS and CDR2 is FQNEAQ in the germline V gene. There are 12 residues in the CDR3. V was trimmed by 4 bases and J by 11 bases, leaving 13 bases between them. The CDR3 loop is CASSSVRVEQYF. Here the CDR3 DNA reads TGTGCCAGCAGCTCCGTCAGAGTTGAGCAGTATTTT.

The gene calls are TRBV12-5 and TRBJ2-1; no clear D gene. The CDR3 contains 13 residues. The germline CDR1 and CDR2 sequences are LGHNT and FRNRAP. V lost 1 base and J 8 bases, leaving 9 bases between the germline ends. CDR3 residues: CASGLEMSDEQFF. In DNA, the CDR3 is TGTGCTAGTGGTTTGGAAATGAGCGATGAGCAGTTCTTC.

This chain connects TRBV29-1 to TRBJ2-7; 8 nucleotides line up with TRBD1. The CDR3 is 13 residues long. V lost 4 bases to trimming and J lost 6 bases; unmatched junction nucleotides: 8. Germline-derived CDR1 and CDR2 are SQVTM and ANQGSEA. This CDR3 reads CSVGQGYNLEQYF. CDR3 DNA sequence: TGCAGCGTTGGACAGGGGTACAACCTCGAGCAGTACTTC.

This chain connects TRBV25-1 to TRBJ2-1; 9 nucleotides match TRBD1. J gave up 8 bases and V 5 bases, and 7 bases lay outside the gene matches. CDR3 length: 14 residues. The germline gives CDR1 MGHDK, CDR2 SYGVNS. The CDR3 DNA follows: TGTGCCAGCAGTTGGGGACAGGGTATGGATGAGCAGTTCTTC. Amino acids: CASSWGQGMDEQFF. The full variable domain, rest sourced from reference TRBV25-1 and TRBJ2-1, is EADIYQTPRYLVIGTGKKITLECSQTMGHDKMYWYQQDPGMELHLIHYSYGVNSTEKGDLSSESTVSRIRTEHFPLTLESARPSHTSQYLCASSWGQGMDEQFFGPGTRLTVL.

V is TRBV30 and J is TRBJ1-2; D call uncertain. V was cut by 2 bases and J by 8 bases, with 9 bases left in between. Germline CDR1 is GTSNPN and CDR2 is SVGIG (reference sequence). CDR3 length equals 11 residues. The CDR3 is CAWSPPGGYTF. For the CDR3, the DNA is TGTGCCTGGAGTCCCCCTGGGGGCTACACCTTC. Variable domain in full (rest from reference TRBV30 and TRBJ1-2): SQTIHQWPATLVQPVGSPLSLECTVEGTSNPNLYWYRQAAGRGLQLLFYSVGIGQISSEVPQNLSASRPQDRQFILSSKKLLLSDSGFYLCAWSPPGGYTFGSGTRLTVV.

The chain carries TRBV5-1 and TRBJ2-2, with 8 bases aligning to TRBD2. This CDR3 contains 15 residues. Germline lookup yields CDR1 SGHRS and CDR2 YFSETQ. J was trimmed by 7 bases and V by 4 bases; bases with no gene match: 9. The CDR3 nucleotides are TGCGCCAGCAGCCCTGGACTAGCAGATCTCGGGGAGCTGTTTTTT. It is translated as CASSPGLADLGELFF.

The chain links TRBV5-8 to TRBJ1-1; 7 bases match TRBD1. J gave up 3 bases and V 4 bases, and 6 bases lay outside the gene matches. Germline loops: CDR1 SGHTS, CDR2 YDEGEE. The CDR3 extends over 14 amino acids. CDR3 sequence (DNA): TGTGCCAGCAGCGTAACCACAGGGGACACTGAAGCTTTCTTT. Encoded protein: CASSVTTGDTEAFF.

The chain is built from TRBV6-6 and TRBJ1-3, with no clear D. In germline, CDR1 is MNHNY, CDR2 SVGAGI (reference sequence). Trimming removed 7 bases from V and 1 base from J, with 8 bases in between. The CDR3 consists of 13 residues. CDR3 region: CASKTASGNTIYF. In DNA, the CDR3 is TGTGCCAGCAAAACAGCTTCTGGAAACACCATATATTTT.